A selection of T cell receptor beta chains follows, all from one sample in a study of T cell repertoires in cytomegalovirus infection. TCRdb re-derived calls from the reads in MiXCR, one entry per CDR3 protein. The data hold around 770,000 distinct CDR3 sequences, with under 35% observed a single time. These receptors are not linked to any known antigen. The starting material was cultured CD8+ T cells from PBMCs, obtained from culture after CMV antigen stimulation. These receptors came from a human donor in good health (CMV status not recorded). Some clones in this sample may be carry-over from other donors' samples. CDR3s include the opening cysteine and the closing phenylalanine or tryptophan. Fields, in order: V gene, J gene, D gene, clone size, CDR3 protein, CDR3 DNA. A D gene is named only where the DNA matches it firmly. Expanded clones are given a class, and other clones once, few, many or no size at all.

V gene: TRBV19; J gene: TRBJ2-7; D gene: TRBD1; clone size: few; CDR3 protein: CASKGQAYEQYF; CDR3 DNA: TGTGCCAGTAAGGGACAGGCCTACGAGCAGTACTTC
V gene: TRBV7-8; J gene: TRBJ2-1; D gene: TRBD2; clone size: few; CDR3 protein: CATPGLAKNEQFF; CDR3 DNA: TGTGCCACCCCGGGACTAGCTAAGAATGAGCAGTTCTTC
V gene: TRBV7-3; J gene: TRBJ2-5; D gene: TRBD2; clone size: NA; CDR3 protein: CASSHGGAPETQYF; CDR3 DNA: TGTGCCAGCAGCCACGGGGGGGCTCCCGAGACCCAGTACTTC
V gene: TRBV10-3; J gene: TRBJ2-7; D gene: TRBD1; clone size: NA; CDR3 protein: CAISGDSNEQYF; CDR3 DNA: TGTGCCATCAGTGGGGACAGCAACGAGCAGTACTTC
V gene: TRBV20-1; J gene: TRBJ2-7; D gene: TRBD1; clone size: NA; CDR3 protein: CSARSIAGGSAYEQYF; CDR3 DNA: TGCAGTGCTAGATCGATAGCAGGGGGTTCGGCCTACGAGCAGTACTTC
V gene: TRBV7-1; J gene: TRBJ2-3; D gene: TRBD2; clone size: few; CDR3 protein: CASSSRTSGGNITDTQYF; CDR3 DNA: TGTGCCAGCAGCTCCAGGACTAGCGGGGGAAATATCACAGATACGCAGTATTTT
V gene: TRBV11-2; J gene: TRBJ2-3; D gene: NA; clone size: few; CDR3 protein: CASSLDLLRGLSTHTQYF; CDR3 DNA: TGTGCCAGCAGCTTAGATTTATTGAGGGGACTGAGCACACATACGCAGTATTTT
V gene: TRBV7-6; J gene: TRBJ1-1; D gene: NA; clone size: many; CDR3 protein: CASSREVGSSSEGAFF; CDR3 DNA: TGTGCCAGCAGCCGGGAGGTAGGGTCATCAAGTGAGGGAGCTTTCTTT
V gene: TRBV6-1; J gene: TRBJ2-1; D gene: TRBD2; clone size: many; CDR3 protein: CASSEAFGGGADNEQFF; CDR3 DNA: TGTGCCAGCAGTGAAGCGTTCGGCGGGGGGGCGGACAATGAGCAGTTCTTC
V gene: TRBV5-3; J gene: TRBJ1-6; D gene: NA; clone size: NA; CDR3 protein: CASTVRQANNSPLHF; CDR3 DNA: TGTGCCAGCACCGTTAGACAGGCGAATAATTCACCCCTCCACTTT
V gene: TRBV2; J gene: TRBJ1-2; D gene: NA; clone size: NA; CDR3 protein: CASSDSQYGYTF; CDR3 DNA: TGTGCCAGCAGTGACTCTCAGTATGGCTACACCTTC
V gene: TRBV27; J gene: TRBJ1-5; D gene: NA; clone size: few; CDR3 protein: CASSSTVFPLNQPQHF; CDR3 DNA: TGTGCCAGCAGTTCCACCGTTTTCCCCCTAAATCAGCCCCAGCATTTT
V gene: TRBV7-9; J gene: TRBJ2-7; D gene: NA; clone size: many; CDR3 protein: CASSSNRGEQYF; CDR3 DNA: TGTGCCAGCAGCTCGAACCGGGGAGAGCAGTACTTC
V gene: TRBV6-4; J gene: TRBJ1-1; D gene: TRBD1; clone size: NA; CDR3 protein: CASSAMTGTEAFF; CDR3 DNA: TGTGCCAGCAGCGCGATGACAGGGACTGAAGCTTTCTTT
V gene: TRBV18; J gene: TRBJ2-2; D gene: TRBD1; clone size: once; CDR3 protein: CASSHKGQGGPTGELFF; CDR3 DNA: TGTGCCAGCTCCCACAAGGGACAGGGAGGTCCCACCGGGGAGCTGTTTTTT
V gene: TRBV5-4; J gene: TRBJ2-3; D gene: TRBD1; clone size: NA; CDR3 protein: CASSRPGTGGDTQYF; CDR3 DNA: TGTGCCAGCAGCCGCCCCGGGACAGGGGGAGATACGCAGTATTTT
V gene: TRBV6-6; J gene: TRBJ1-1; D gene: NA; clone size: NA; CDR3 protein: CASSYRGSGEAFF; CDR3 DNA: TGTGCCAGCAGTTACAGGGGAAGCGGTGAAGCTTTCTTT
V gene: TRBV12-5; J gene: TRBJ1-5; D gene: TRBD1; clone size: NA; CDR3 protein: CASGFGTAVNQPQHF; CDR3 DNA: TGTGCTAGTGGTTTCGGGACAGCGGTCAATCAGCCCCAGCATTTT
V gene: TRBV5-5; J gene: TRBJ2-5; D gene: NA; clone size: few; CDR3 protein: CASSYGTQYF; CDR3 DNA: TGTGCCAGCAGCTATGGGACCCAGTACTTC
V gene: TRBV10-3; J gene: TRBJ2-3; D gene: TRBD2; clone size: few; CDR3 protein: CAIRTMLAGRTDTQYF; CDR3 DNA: TGTGCCATCAGGACCATGCTAGCGGGGCGCACAGATACGCAGTATTTT
V gene: TRBV6-6; J gene: TRBJ2-5; D gene: NA; clone size: NA; CDR3 protein: CASSTLQAEQETQYF; CDR3 DNA: TGTGCCAGCAGCACCCTCCAGGCAGAGCAAGAGACCCAGTACTTC
V gene: TRBV19; J gene: TRBJ1-2; D gene: NA; clone size: NA; CDR3 protein: CASSIDGTRGYTF; CDR3 DNA: TGTGCCAGTAGTATTGATGGGACAAGGGGCTACACCTTC
V gene: TRBV10-3; J gene: TRBJ2-1; D gene: TRBD2; clone size: few; CDR3 protein: CAISGRGGEGRNEQFF; CDR3 DNA: TGTGCCATCAGTGGCCGGGGGGGCGAAGGACGGAATGAGCAGTTCTTC
V gene: TRBV4-1; J gene: TRBJ2-5; D gene: NA; clone size: NA; CDR3 protein: CASSQARLGQETQYF; CDR3 DNA: TGCGCCAGCAGCCAAGCGAGACTAGGGCAAGAGACCCAGTACTTC
V gene: TRBV6-2/TRBV6-3; J gene: TRBJ2-7; D gene: NA; clone size: NA; CDR3 protein: CASSYPGGGFISYEQYF; CDR3 DNA: TGTGCCAGCAGTTACCCGGGTGGAGGGTTCATCTCCTACGAGCAGTACTTC
V gene: TRBV6-2/TRBV6-3; J gene: TRBJ2-6; D gene: NA; clone size: NA; CDR3 protein: CASSYAGGGANVLTF; CDR3 DNA: TGTGCCAGCAGTTACGCGGGCGGCGGGGCCAACGTCCTGACTTTC
V gene: TRBV25-1; J gene: TRBJ2-3; D gene: NA; clone size: few; CDR3 protein: CATFRETQYF; CDR3 DNA: TGTGCCACCTTCCGCGAGACGCAGTATTTT
V gene: TRBV6-2/TRBV6-3; J gene: TRBJ2-3; D gene: NA; clone size: NA; CDR3 protein: CASSLSILGDTQYF; CDR3 DNA: TGTGCCAGCAGTCTATCGATCCTGGGGGATACGCAGTATTTT
V gene: TRBV4-1; J gene: TRBJ2-1; D gene: NA; clone size: NA; CDR3 protein: CASSQGSGYNEQFF; CDR3 DNA: TGCGCCAGCAGCCAAGGAAGTGGGTACAATGAGCAGTTCTTC